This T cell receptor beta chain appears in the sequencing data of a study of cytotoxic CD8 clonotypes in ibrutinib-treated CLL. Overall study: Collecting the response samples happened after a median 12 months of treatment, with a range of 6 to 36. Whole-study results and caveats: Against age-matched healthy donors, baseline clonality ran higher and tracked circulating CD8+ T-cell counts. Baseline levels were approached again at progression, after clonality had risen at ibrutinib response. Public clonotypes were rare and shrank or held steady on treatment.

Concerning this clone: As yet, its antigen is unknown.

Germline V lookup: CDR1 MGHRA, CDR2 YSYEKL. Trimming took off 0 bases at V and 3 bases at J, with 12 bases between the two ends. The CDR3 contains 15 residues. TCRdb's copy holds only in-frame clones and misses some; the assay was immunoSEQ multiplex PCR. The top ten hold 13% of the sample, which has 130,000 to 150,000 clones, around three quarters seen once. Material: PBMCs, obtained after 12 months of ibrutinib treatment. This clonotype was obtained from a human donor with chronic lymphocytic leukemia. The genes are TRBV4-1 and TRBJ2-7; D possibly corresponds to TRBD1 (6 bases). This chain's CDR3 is CASSQEGRGFYEQYF. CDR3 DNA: TGCGCCAGCAGCCAAGAGGGCAGGGGTTTCTACGAGCAGTACTTC.